These 6 T cell receptor beta chains were all obtained from the same sample, sequenced in a study of tumor and adjacent non-tumor tissue in lung cancer. RNA was extracted from bulk tissue without any cell sorting. The normal lung tissue was taken more than 3 cm from the tumor edge. TCRbeta libraries were built with three rounds of nested PCR, modified from ARM-PCR. TCRdb re-called the multiplex PCR reads with MiXCR, one entry per CDR3 protein. The sample records some 51,000 distinct CDR3 sequences, about 68% being singletons. The sequenced sample was distant non-tumor lung tissue. The receptors originated from an older woman with non-small cell lung cancer.

The rearrangement joins TRBV6-2 or TRBV6-3 to TRBJ2-5; 14 bases map to TRBD2. Germline assignment: CDR1 MNHEY and CDR2 SVGEGT. The V and J ends lost 6 bases and 2 bases, in that order; junction bases with no gene match: 14. The CDR3 is 19 residues long. CDR3 sequence (DNA): TGTGCCAGCAGCTGGGGGACTAGCGGGAGAGTCGGGCGTCAAGAGACCCAGTACTTC. Protein sequence: CASSWGTSGRVGRQETQYF.

This clonotype was recorded a few times. The V call is TRBV2, the J call TRBJ2-7, with unresolved D. Trimming took 5 bases from V and 3 from J, leaving 14 bases between them. The CDR3 sequence is 14 residues long. CDR1 SNHLY and CDR2 FYNNEI come from the germline V gene. CDR3 nucleotide sequence: TGTGCCAGCAGTCTAGACACTAACGACTACGAGCAGTACTTC. It specifies CASSLDTNDYEQYF.

Concerning this clonotype: Possible read error: a much larger clone is one base away. The chain joins TRBV5-1 to TRBJ2-7; perhaps TRBD2 as D (5 bases). This CDR3 is 14 amino acids long. Trimming stripped 4 bases from V and 0 bases from J, with 11 bases between. Germline CDR1 reads SGHRS; CDR2 reads YFSETQ. Written as DNA, the CDR3 is TGCGCCAGCAGCCGGGAATCCTACTCCTACGAGCAGTACTTC. Protein: CASSRESYSYEQYF.

The table lists this clonotype with many counts. This chain joins TRBV29-1 and TRBJ2-1, with D perhaps matching TRBD1 (5 bases). The CDR3 length is 14 residues. Germline V CDR1 and CDR2: SQVTM, ANQGSEA. With 4 bases removed from V and 1 base from J, the gap between germline ends came to 11 bases. The CDR3: CSVAVRDSYNEQFF. The CDR3 nucleotides read TGCAGCGTTGCCGTCAGGGATTCCTACAATGAGCAGTTCTTC.

The V gene is TRBV11-2, the J gene TRBJ2-7, with 8 positions matching TRBD1. Germline-derived CDR1 and CDR2 are SGHAT and FQNNGV. J gave up 6 bases and V 1 base, and 8 bases lay outside the gene matches. The CDR3 runs 15 residues. Here the CDR3 reads CASSLAGQGASEQYF. DNA for the CDR3: TGTGCCAGCAGCTTAGCTGGCCAGGGGGCGAGCGAGCAGTACTTC.

This clonotype was observed once. The junction does not match germline at one end; this may be a read error. The chain has TRBV6-1 and TRBJ2-1, with 8 positions matching TRBD1. Germline CDR1 is MNHNS and CDR2 is SASEGT. The CDR3 has 17 amino acids. CDR3 sequence reads: CASLNVTGGFSYNVQFF. CDR3 bases: TGTGCCAGCTTGAATGTTACAGGGGGGTTCTCCTACAATGTGCAGTTCTTC.